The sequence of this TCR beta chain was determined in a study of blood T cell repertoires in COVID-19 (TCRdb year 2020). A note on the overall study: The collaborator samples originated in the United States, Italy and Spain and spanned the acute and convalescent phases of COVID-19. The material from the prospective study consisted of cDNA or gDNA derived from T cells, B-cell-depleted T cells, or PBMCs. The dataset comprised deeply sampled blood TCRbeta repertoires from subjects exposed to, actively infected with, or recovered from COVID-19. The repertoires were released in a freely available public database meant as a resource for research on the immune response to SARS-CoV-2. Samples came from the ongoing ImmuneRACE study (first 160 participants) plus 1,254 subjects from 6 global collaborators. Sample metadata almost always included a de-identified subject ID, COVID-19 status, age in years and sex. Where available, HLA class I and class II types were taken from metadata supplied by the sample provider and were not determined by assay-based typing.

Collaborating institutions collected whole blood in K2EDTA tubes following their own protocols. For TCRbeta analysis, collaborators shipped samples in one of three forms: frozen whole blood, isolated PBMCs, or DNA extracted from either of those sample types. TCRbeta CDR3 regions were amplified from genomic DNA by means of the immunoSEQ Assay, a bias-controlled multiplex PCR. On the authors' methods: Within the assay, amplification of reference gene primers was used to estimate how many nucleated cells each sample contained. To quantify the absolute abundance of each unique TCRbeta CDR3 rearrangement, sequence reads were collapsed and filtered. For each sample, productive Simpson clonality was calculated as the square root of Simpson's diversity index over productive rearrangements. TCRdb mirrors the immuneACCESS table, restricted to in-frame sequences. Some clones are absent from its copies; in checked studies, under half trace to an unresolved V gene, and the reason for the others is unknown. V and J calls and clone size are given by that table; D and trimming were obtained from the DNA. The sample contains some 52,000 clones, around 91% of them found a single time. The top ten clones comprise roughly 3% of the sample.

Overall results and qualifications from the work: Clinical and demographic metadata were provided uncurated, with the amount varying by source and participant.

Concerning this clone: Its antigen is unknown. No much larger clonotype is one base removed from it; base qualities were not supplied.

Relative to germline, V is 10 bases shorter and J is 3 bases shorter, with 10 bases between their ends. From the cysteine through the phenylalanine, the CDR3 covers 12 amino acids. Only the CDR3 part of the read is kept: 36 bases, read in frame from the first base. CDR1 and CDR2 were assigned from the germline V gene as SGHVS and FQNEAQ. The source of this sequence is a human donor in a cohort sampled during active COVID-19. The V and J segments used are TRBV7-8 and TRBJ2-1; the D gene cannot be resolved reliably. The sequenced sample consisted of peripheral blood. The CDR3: CATRTRYNEQFF. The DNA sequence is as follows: TGTGCCACCCGAACACGCTACAATGAGCAGTTCTTC.